One sample yielded the 32 T cell receptor beta chains listed below, sequenced in a study of vaccination and CD4 T cells after COVID-19. Sample treatment: approximately nine-day PBMC culture with coronavirus spike peptide pools or control peptides (ViraFEST assay). The Oncomine TCR Beta short-read assay generated sequence data from the DNA of cultured CD4+ T cells. TCRdb called the PCR reads again in MiXCR, with one record for every CDR3 protein. Among about 20,000 distinct CDR3 sequences listed, around 60% were seen once. The antigens these receptors bind are not known. The sequencing used CD4+ T cells from blood, cultured in vitro, collected after SARS-CoV-2 vaccination. The receptor source for this set is a human donor who had recovered from COVID-19.

This chain uses TRBV6-2 or TRBV6-3 with TRBJ1-1; a possible D gene is TRBD1 (6 bases). Trimming cost V 2 bases and J 2 bases, with 9 bases left between them. The CDR3 is 14 amino acids. Germline loops: CDR1 MNHEY, CDR2 SVGEGT. The CDR3 nucleotides are TGTGCCAGCAGTTACAACAGGGTTAACACTGAAGCTTTCTTT. This encodes CASSYNRVNTEAFF.

This clonotype occurred once. V usage is TRBV7-2 and J usage is TRBJ2-5; 10 nucleotides agree with TRBD2. This CDR3 region has 17 residues. Germline V CDR1 and CDR2: SGHTA, FQGNSA. The trim removed 5 bases at V and 7 bases at J, leaving 16 bases unmatched. The CDR3 region is CASSPTTTSGAGGTQYF. CDR3 in DNA: TGTGCCAGCAGCCCCACCACAACTAGCGGGGCTGGGGGGACCCAGTACTTC.

A few counts support this clonotype. V is TRBV11-3 and J is TRBJ2-3, with TRBD2 matching over 11 bases. Germline V gene data show CDR1 as SGHNT and CDR2 as YENEEA. The CDR3 is 17 amino acids. Trimming cost V 5 bases and J 1 base; bases outside gene matches: 8. The CDR3 protein is CASSLRLGLAGTDTQYF. DNA for the CDR3: TGTGCCAGCAGCCTGAGACTGGGACTAGCGGGCACAGATACGCAGTATTTT.

The chain is built from TRBV6-2 or TRBV6-3 and TRBJ2-1; no firm D call. V gave up 6 bases and J gave up 4 bases, with 13 bases separating them. The CDR3 is made up of 14 amino acids. Germline values: CDR1 MNHEY, CDR2 SVGEGT. CDR3 sequence reads: CASSSSLVYNEQFF. DNA of the CDR3: TGTGCCAGCAGCTCGTCGCTGGTTTACAATGAGCAGTTCTTC.

The CDR3 bases are TGTGCCAGCAGTCCGCCCGGTGGAGGGGGTCAGTACTTC. Its protein is CASSPPGGGGQYF. This sequence joins TRBV6-1 and TRBJ2-7; D could derive from TRBD1 or TRBD2 (6 bases each). V was trimmed by 5 bases and J by 10 bases, leaving 18 bases between them. The CDR3 is 13 amino acids. The germline gives CDR1 MNHNS, CDR2 SASEGT.

The V gene is TRBV11-3, the J gene TRBJ2-3; possible D gene TRBD1, 5 bases. Germline CDR1 is SGHNT and CDR2 is YENEEA. CDR3 length: 15 residues. V was cut by 2 bases and J by 4 bases, with 13 bases left in between. The DNA for the CDR3 is TGTGCCAGCAGCTTAAGACCTTTACAGGCAGATACGCAGTATTTT. This translates into CASSLRPLQADTQYF.

This clonotype was observed a single time. This rearrangement joins TRBV7-2 to TRBJ2-2, with TRBD1 matching 11 bases. This CDR3 has 16 residues. The germline V gene encodes CDR1 SGHTA and CDR2 FQGNSA. Trimming cost V 5 bases and J 4 bases; bases outside gene matches: 6. CDR3 residues: CASSADRGRGTGELFF. The CDR3 DNA reads TGTGCCAGCAGCGCGGACAGGGGGCGCGGCACCGGGGAGCTGTTTTTT.

The gene calls are TRBV11-2 and TRBJ1-3, with 9 bases matching TRBD1. This CDR3 comprises 15 residues. The germline V gene encodes CDR1 SGHAT and CDR2 FQNNGV. With V trimmed by 5 bases and J by 3 bases, 5 bases remained unmatched. The CDR3 reads CASSAQGAGGNTIYF. The CDR3 nucleotides are TGTGCCAGCAGCGCACAGGGGGCGGGTGGAAACACCATATATTTT. The full variable domain, completed using reference TRBV11-2 and TRBJ1-3, is EAGVAQSPRYKIIEKRQSVAFWCNPISGHATLYWYQQILGQGPKLLIQFQNNGVVDDSQLPKDRFSAERLKGVDSTLKIQPAKLEDSAVYLCASSAQGAGGNTIYFGEGSWLTVV.

The chain is built from TRBV5-6 and TRBJ1-5; D might be TRBD1 (6 bases). The germline V and J ends were trimmed by 4 bases and 0 bases, with 11 bases remaining between them. The length of the CDR3 is 15 residues. CDR1 SGHDT and CDR2 YYEEEE come from the germline V gene. As DNA, the CDR3 is TGTGCCAGCAGCCGCGGAGGGGGTAGCAATCAGCCCCAGCATTTT. It is translated as CASSRGGGSNQPQHF.

The chain carries TRBV20-1 and TRBJ2-5; perhaps TRBD2 as D (5 bases). The germline V and J ends were trimmed by 5 bases and 5 bases, with 21 bases remaining between them. From germline, CDR1 is DFQATT and CDR2 SNEGSKA (reference sequence). The CDR3 runs 15 residues. The CDR3 loop reads CSASGPTGNVETQYF. The CDR3 coding sequence is TGCAGTGCTTCCGGGCCAACGGGGAACGTGGAGACCCAGTACTTC.

This chain connects TRBV20-1 to TRBJ1-3; 7 bases fit TRBD1. The CDR3 consists of 13 residues. In germline, CDR1 is DFQATT, CDR2 SNEGSKA (reference sequence). Trimming took 5 bases from V and 4 from J; bases not matched to a gene: 5. CDR3 protein: CSAPATGGNTIYF. DNA of the CDR3: TGCAGTGCTCCGGCGACAGGGGGAAACACCATATATTTT.

The chain combines TRBV29-1 with TRBJ2-7; TRBD1 agrees at 10 bases. V trimming: 5 bases; J trimming: 3 bases; junction bases outside the gene matches: 4. The CDR3 runs to 13 residues. Germline assignment: CDR1 SQVTM and CDR2 ANQGSEA. The CDR3 sequence: CSVRTGGFYEQYF. CDR3 coding DNA: TGCAGCGTTCGGACAGGGGGTTTCTACGAGCAGTACTTC.

The genes are TRBV20-1 and TRBJ1-5; tentative D call: TRBD1 (5 bases). V lost 5 bases, J lost 7 bases, and 15 bases lay in between. The CDR3 consists of 13 residues. Germline CDR1 and CDR2: DFQATT and SNEGSKA (reference sequence). The CDR3 sequence: CSAGTGSGQPQHF. CDR3 DNA: TGCAGTGCTGGGACGGGTTCGGGGCAGCCCCAGCATTTT.

The chain links TRBV27 to TRBJ2-1, with 9 nucleotides matching TRBD1. The J call may be in error: the DNA end matches TRBJ2-7 better. Germline CDR1 MNHEY, CDR2 SMNVEV (reference sequence). This CDR3 is built from 15 residues. The CDR3 nucleotides are TGTGCCAGCAGTTCTCCTCTGGACAGGGGATCGGAGCAGTACTTC. It is translated as CASSSPLDRGSEQYF.

This rearrangement joins TRBV6-2 or TRBV6-3 to TRBJ2-5; maybe TRBD1 (5 bases). The CDR3 loop spans 13 amino acids. With 6 bases removed from V and 2 bases from J, the gap between germline ends came to 10 bases. Germline V CDR1 and CDR2: MNHEY, SVGEGT. The CDR3 spells CASRGRWQETQYF. The DNA for the CDR3 is TGTGCCAGCAGGGGGCGGTGGCAAGAGACCCAGTACTTC.

The chain couples TRBV2 to TRBJ1-1; D is unclear. Trimming stripped 5 bases from V and 6 bases from J, with 16 bases between. CDR1 and CDR2 (germline): SNHLY, FYNNEI. CDR3 length equals 14 residues. CDR3 DNA sequence: TGTGCCAGCAGTACTAACCCGACGGCCGCTGAAGCTTTCTTT. Its translation is CASSTNPTAAEAFF. The whole variable domain, remainder taken from reference TRBV2 and TRBJ1-1, is EPEVTQTPSHQVTQMGQEVILRCVPISNHLYFYWYRQILGQKVEFLVSFYNNEISEKSEIFDDQFSVERPDGSNFTLKIRSTKLEDSAMYFCASSTNPTAAEAFFGQGTRLTVV.

This rearrangement joins TRBV25-1 to TRBJ1-1; D not resolved. The CDR3 covers 11 residues. V shed 7 bases and J shed 1 base, with 4 bases lying between them. From germline, CDR1 is MGHDK and CDR2 SYGVNS. CDR3 in DNA: TGTGCCAGCACCTGGAACACTGAAGCTTTCTTT. Amino acids: CASTWNTEAFF.

The genes are TRBV6-1 and TRBJ2-1; D gene unclear. Trimming stripped 8 bases from V and 5 bases from J, with 7 bases between. The CDR3 runs to 11 residues. Germline V lookup: CDR1 MNHNS, CDR2 SASEGT. The CDR3 is CASGRDNEQFF. CDR3 nucleotides: TGTGCCAGCGGACGGGACAATGAGCAGTTCTTC.

The V and J genes are TRBV11-3 and TRBJ2-5, with 9 nucleotides matching TRBD1. J was trimmed by 5 bases and V by 4 bases; bases with no gene match: 14. The CDR3 sequence is 17 residues long. Germline V gene data show CDR1 as SGHNT and CDR2 as YENEEA. CDR3 protein: CASSSRPGQGSLETQYF. CDR3 nucleotide sequence: TGTGCCAGCAGCTCAAGACCGGGACAGGGATCTTTGGAGACCCAGTACTTC.

The rearrangement joins TRBV20-1 to TRBJ1-1; D remains unclear. This CDR3 has 13 amino acids. The germline gives CDR1 DFQATT, CDR2 SNEGSKA (reference sequence). Trimming left V 0 bases short and J 3 bases short, with 8 bases between. Here the CDR3 DNA reads TGCAGTGCTAGAGATGGGGTCGACACTGAAGCTTTCTTT. It translates to CSARDGVDTEAFF.

The chain is built from TRBV4-1 and TRBJ2-5, with TRBD2 matching 11 bases. Germline trimming cut 2 bases from V and 2 bases from J; bases unmatched to any gene: 7. CDR1 is MGHRA, CDR2 YSYEKL, per germline. The CDR3 contains 17 residues. The CDR3 loop is CASSQRGLAGLQETQYF. As DNA, the CDR3 is TGCGCCAGCAGCCAACGCGGACTAGCGGGCCTGCAAGAGACCCAGTACTTC.

The chain employs TRBV20-1 and TRBJ1-5; maybe TRBD1 (6 bases). Germline V gene lookup returns CDR1 DFQATT and CDR2 SNEGSKA (reference sequence). The CDR3 covers 14 residues. Trimming took 3 bases from V and 3 from J, leaving 12 bases between them. CDR3 residues: CSASKGTLNQPQHF. In DNA, the CDR3 is TGCAGTGCTAGTAAGGGGACACTCAATCAGCCCCAGCATTTT.

There are a few counts of this clonotype. This chain uses TRBV6-5 with TRBJ1-1, with no clear D. The germline gives CDR1 MNHEY, CDR2 SVGAGI. The CDR3 spans 17 residues. V was clipped by 4 bases and J by 1 base, with 19 bases between them. The CDR3 DNA is TGTGCCAGCAGTTTCCGCCTATTATTAGGAGGGAACACTGAAGCTTTCTTT. Translated, it gives CASSFRLLLGGNTEAFF.

This clonotype appeared once. CDR3 residues: CASSYSRESPLHF. The CDR3 nucleotides are TGTGCCAGCAGTTACTCTCGGGAATCACCCCTCCACTTT. V is TRBV6-5 and J is TRBJ1-6, with D uncertain. V was trimmed by 0 bases and J by 10 bases, leaving 7 bases between them. CDR1 MNHEY and CDR2 SVGAGI come from the germline V gene. The CDR3 has 13 amino acids.

This clonotype was seen more than once but under ten times. The chain joins TRBV20-1 to TRBJ2-5; TRBD1 aligns across 7 bases. Germline CDR1 and CDR2: DFQATT and SNEGSKA (reference sequence). The J segment lost 1 base and the V segment lost 6 bases, leaving 14 bases of the junction unmatched. The CDR3 runs 16 residues. The CDR3 sequence is CSARQGRTVAQETQYF. The CDR3 nucleotides read TGCAGTGCCAGACAGGGAAGGACAGTGGCCCAAGAGACCCAGTACTTC.

The chain joins TRBV28 to TRBJ1-2; D not resolved. Looked up from germline, CDR1 is MDHEN and CDR2 is SYDVKM. The CDR3 spans 13 residues. The V end lost 5 bases, the J end lost 4 bases, and 11 bases lay between the germline ends. The CDR3 DNA reads TGTGCCAGCAGTCTCCCGGGTTCCTATGGCTACACCTTC. This codes for CASSLPGSYGYTF.

This chain links TRBV20-1 with TRBJ1-2; D perhaps matches TRBD1 (6 bases). Trimming left V 0 bases short and J 7 bases short, with 21 bases between. Germline CDR1 is DFQATT and CDR2 is SNEGSKA (reference sequence). The CDR3 spans 16 residues. CDR3 region: CSARDSWGRGSGGYTF. In nucleotides, the CDR3 is TGCAGTGCTAGAGATTCCTGGGGCAGGGGTTCGGGTGGCTACACCTTC.

This chain joins TRBV19 and TRBJ1-2, with D perhaps matching TRBD1 (5 bases). V shed 0 bases and J shed 8 bases, with 16 bases lying between them. CDR1 LNHDA and CDR2 SQIVND come from the germline V gene (reference sequence). This CDR3 region has 15 residues. In nucleotides, the CDR3 is TGTGCCAGTAGTATAGATCTGGCAGGGTTCGGCGGCTACACCTTC. Encoded protein: CASSIDLAGFGGYTF.

This clonotype has only a few counts. One end of the junction fails to match germline, which may point to a read error. The DNA for the CDR3 is TGCAGTGCGAGAGAGGAGGGGGGAGCCTGGCCCCAGCATTTT. Translation: CSAREEGGAWPQHF. This chain links TRBV20-1 with TRBJ1-5, with D possibly TRBD1 on 6 matching bases. CDR3 length: 14 amino acids. Germline assignment: CDR1 DFQATT and CDR2 SNEGSKA (reference sequence).

The chain links TRBV7-2 to TRBJ1-5, with D maybe TRBD1 (5 bases). V was shortened by 1 base and J by 2 bases, with 24 bases between the two germline ends. Germline V gives CDR1 SGHTA, CDR2 FQGNSA. The CDR3 is made up of 20 amino acids. DNA of the CDR3: TGTGCCAGCAGCTTAGGGCGGGGCGCTCAGGGAGGCCTCGGCAATCAGCCCCAGCATTTT. Translating it yields CASSLGRGAQGGLGNQPQHF.

The rearrangement joins TRBV5-1 to TRBJ2-5, with D perhaps given as TRBD1 or TRBD2 (7 bases each). Trimming shortened V by 0 bases and J by 5 bases, and 20 bases separated the two germline ends. The CDR3 is made up of 17 amino acids. Germline V CDR1 and CDR2: SGHRS, YFSETQ. For the CDR3, the DNA is TGCGCCAGCAGCTTGGAAAGGGCAGGGGGGGTTTCGGAGACCCAGTACTTC. Amino acids: CASSLERAGGVSETQYF.

There are a few counts of this clonotype. The chain recombines TRBV30 with TRBJ1-1, with D possibly TRBD1 on 6 matching bases. V lost 2 bases and J 1 base, leaving 8 bases between the germline ends. The CDR3 spans 13 residues. Germline V gene lookup returns CDR1 GTSNPN and CDR2 SVGIG (reference sequence). Here the CDR3 DNA reads TGTGCCTGGAGTAAACAGGGGAACACTGAAGCTTTCTTT. This gives the protein CAWSKQGNTEAFF.